The entry below gives a single T cell receptor (beta chain) sequence along with its context. The antigen remains undetermined. Making use of molecular barcodes, quantitative 5'-RACE generated TCR beta libraries. Each CDR3 protein gets one entry after TCRdb re-called the 5' RACE reads with MiXCR. The sample shows around 890,000 distinct CDR3 sequences, about an eighth of them seen only once. Germline assignment: CDR1 MNHEY and CDR2 SVGAGI. The CDR3 sequence is 15 residues long. The ends lost 0 bases at V and 8 bases at J; junction bases unmatched: 7. These data originate in a study of CD8 T cells in ankylosing spondylitis. Regarding the study as a whole: Disease-linked clones were reportedly significantly enriched in matched ankylosing spondylitis synovial fluid. What appeared characteristic of ankylosing spondylitis blood was a TCR beta motif of 7 or 8 highly homologous variants. Some motif variants had been reported before (in reactive arthritis synovial fluid and blood). Disease-linked clones displayed a CD8+ phenotype and appeared relatively rarely in peripheral blood.

The chain employs TRBV6-5 and TRBJ2-1; TRBD2 agrees at 7 bases. The sequencing sample was made of blood, either unsorted or a sorted T cell fraction (not recorded which). The TCR was taken from a male donor with ankylosing spondylitis. For the CDR3, the DNA is TGTGCCAGCAGTTACTCCCAGATTACTAGCGATGAGCAGTTCTTC. Translation: CASSYSQITSDEQFF.